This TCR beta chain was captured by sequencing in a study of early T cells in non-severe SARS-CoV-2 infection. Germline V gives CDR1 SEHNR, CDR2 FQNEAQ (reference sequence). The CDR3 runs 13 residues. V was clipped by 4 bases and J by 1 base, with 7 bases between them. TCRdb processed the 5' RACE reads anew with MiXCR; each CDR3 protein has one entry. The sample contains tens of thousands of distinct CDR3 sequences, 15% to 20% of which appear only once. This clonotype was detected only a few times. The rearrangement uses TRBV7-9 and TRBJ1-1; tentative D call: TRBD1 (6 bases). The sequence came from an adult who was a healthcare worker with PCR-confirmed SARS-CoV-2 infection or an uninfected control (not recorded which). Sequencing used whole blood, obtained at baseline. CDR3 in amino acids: CASSSQGNTEAFF. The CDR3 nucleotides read TGTGCCAGCAGCTCACAGGGGAACACTGAAGCTTTCTTT.